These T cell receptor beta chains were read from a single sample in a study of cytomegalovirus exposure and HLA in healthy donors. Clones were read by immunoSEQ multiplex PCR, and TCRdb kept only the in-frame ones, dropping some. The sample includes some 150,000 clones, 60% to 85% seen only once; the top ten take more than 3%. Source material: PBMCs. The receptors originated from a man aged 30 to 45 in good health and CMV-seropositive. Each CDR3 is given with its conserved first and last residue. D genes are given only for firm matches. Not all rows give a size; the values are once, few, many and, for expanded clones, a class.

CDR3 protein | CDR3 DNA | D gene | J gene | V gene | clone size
CASSQDRLAGGNEQFF | TGCGCCAGCAGCCAAGATCGACTAGCGGGGGGAAATGAGCAGTTCTTC | TRBD2 | TRBJ2-1 | TRBV4-3 | few
CASNRDRGHSPLHF | TGTGCCAGCAATCGGGACAGGGGTCATTCACCCCTCCACTTT | TRBD1 | TRBJ1-6 | TRBV2 | .
CASSLQGASAGELFF | TGTGCCAGTAGCCTACAGGGGGCAAGCGCCGGGGAGCTGTTTTTT | TRBD1 | TRBJ2-2 | TRBV19 | once
CASSVGVNTGELFF | TGTGCCAGCAGCGTAGGAGTGAACACCGGGGAGCTGTTTTTT | . | TRBJ2-2 | TRBV9 | .
CASSTPGGAAFF | TGTGCCAGCAGCACCCCAGGCGGGGCTGCTTTCTTT | . | TRBJ1-1 | TRBV11-2 | .
CASKWDRAGGSPLHF | TGTGCCAGCAAATGGGACAGGGCCGGGGGTTCACCCCTCCACTTT | TRBD1 | TRBJ1-6 | TRBV11-2 | .
CSAVGPGGLGYTF | TGCAGCGCCGTGGGGCCGGGAGGCCTTGGCTACACCTTC | . | TRBJ1-2 | TRBV29-1 | .
CASNLDSYGYTF | TGTGCCAGCAACCTGGACAGCTATGGCTACACCTTC | . | TRBJ1-2 | TRBV28 | .
CASSLTRGNSGANVLTF | TGTGCCAGCAGCTTAACCAGGGGGAACTCTGGGGCCAACGTCCTGACTTTC | TRBD1 | TRBJ2-6 | TRBV7-2 | .
CASSLGGQGSYEQYF | TGTGCCAGCAGCTTAGGAGGACAGGGGAGCTACGAGCAGTACTTC | TRBD1 | TRBJ2-7 | TRBV7-2 | .
CASTPRGSNYGYTF | TGTGCCAGCACCCCCAGGGGATCCAACTATGGCTACACCTTC | . | TRBJ1-2 | TRBV28 | .
CASSFRRQVTEAFF | TGTGCCAGCAGTTTCCGACGACAGGTCACTGAAGCTTTCTTT | . | TRBJ1-1 | TRBV28 | .
CASSQDRDRPSNEQYF | TGCGCCAGCAGCCAAGATCGGGACAGGCCCTCGAACGAGCAGTACTTC | TRBD1 | TRBJ2-7 | TRBV4-1 | .
CAWSVRGQGVGDTQYF | TGTGCCTGGAGTGTCAGAGGGCAGGGGGTCGGAGATACGCAGTATTTT | TRBD1 | TRBJ2-3 | TRBV30 | .
CASSSNPDRFYNSPLHF | TGTGCCAGCAGTTCGAACCCTGACAGGTTCTATAATTCACCCCTCCACTTT | . | TRBJ1-6 | TRBV27 | .
CAWSVLSGGHEQYF | TGTGCCTGGAGTGTACTCTCGGGGGGTCACGAGCAGTACTTC | TRBD2 | TRBJ2-7 | TRBV30 | .
CASSQTGLAGFQETQYF | TGCGCCAGCAGCCAAACGGGACTAGCGGGGTTTCAAGAGACCCAGTACTTC | TRBD2 | TRBJ2-5 | TRBV4-1 | .
CASSPRSGSAQHF | TGTGCCAGCAGCCCCCGATCGGGATCGGCCCAGCATTTT | . | TRBJ1-5 | TRBV7-2 | .
CAWTTRDLGLAGIQETQYF | TGTGCCTGGACTACTCGCGACTTAGGCTTAGCGGGAATCCAAGAGACCCAGTACTTC | TRBD2 | TRBJ2-5 | TRBV30 | few
CASSRGDFINEQYF | TGTGCCAGCAGTCGCGGGGATTTTATCAACGAGCAGTACTTC | . | TRBJ2-7 | TRBV28 | .
CASSDGNRGTNEKLFF | TGTGCCAGCAGCGACGGGAATCGCGGAACTAATGAAAAACTGTTTTTT | . | TRBJ1-4 | TRBV5-4 | .
CASTPGRLAGYSYEQYF | TGTGCCAGTACCCCGGGACGACTAGCGGGGTACTCCTACGAGCAGTACTTC | TRBD2 | TRBJ2-7 | TRBV19 | .
CASSLGRGGTEAFF | TGCGCCAGCAGCTTGGGCCGGGGGGGCACTGAAGCTTTCTTT | . | TRBJ1-1 | TRBV5-1 | .
CASSVQGVMEGELFF | TGTGCCAGCAGTGTTCAGGGTGTTATGGAGGGGGAGCTGTTTTTT | . | TRBJ2-2 | TRBV2 | once
CASSWRSQHF | TGCGCCAGCAGCTGGCGGTCCCAGCATTTT | . | TRBJ1-5 | TRBV10-1 | .
CASSTPTGGYTF | TGTGCCAGCAGTACACCGACAGGGGGCTACACCTTC | TRBD1 | TRBJ1-2 | TRBV28 | .
CASSLEGYEQFF | TGTGCCAGCAGTCTGGAGGGATATGAGCAGTTCTTC | . | TRBJ2-1 | TRBV27 | .
CASSSRLAGATQYF | TGTGCCAGCAGCTCTAGACTAGCTGGAGCTACGCAGTATTTT | TRBD2 | TRBJ2-3 | TRBV5-6 | .
CAWSGDYNEQFF | TGTGCCTGGAGTGGAGATTACAATGAGCAGTTCTTC | . | TRBJ2-1 | TRBV30 | once
CASSEIGGAYEQYF | TGTGCCAGCAGTGAAATAGGGGGGGCCTACGAGCAGTACTTC | . | TRBJ2-7 | TRBV6-1 | .
CASSGLADSTDTQYF | TGCGCCAGCAGCGGACTAGCGGATAGCACAGATACGCAGTATTTT | TRBD2 | TRBJ2-3 | TRBV4-1 | .
CSVTGGTNEKLFF | TGCAGCGTTACAGGGGGAACTAATGAAAAACTGTTTTTT | TRBD1 | TRBJ1-4 | TRBV29-1 | .
CASSSIRDRGNEQFF | TGTGCCAGCAGTTCCATCCGGGACAGGGGGAATGAGCAGTTCTTC | TRBD1 | TRBJ2-1 | TRBV27 | .
CASQLEGTGGEKLFF | TGCGCCAGTCAGCTTGAGGGGACAGGGGGTGAAAAACTGTTTTTT | TRBD1 | TRBJ1-4 | TRBV5-1 | once
CASSLEETGTGVAFF | TGCGCCAGCAGCTTGGAGGAAACCGGGACAGGGGTAGCTTTCTTT | TRBD1 | TRBJ1-1 | TRBV5-1 | .
CASSFQGPYEQYF | TGTGCCAGCAGCTTCCAGGGCCCCTACGAGCAGTACTTC | . | TRBJ2-7 | TRBV5-4 | .
CASSIGAGGGETQYF | TGTGCCAGTAGTATTGGGGCGGGAGGAGGAGAGACCCAGTACTTC | TRBD2 | TRBJ2-5 | TRBV19 | .
CASSLSGQGNYEQYF | TGTGCCAGCAGTTTATCGGGACAGGGGAACTACGAGCAGTACTTC | TRBD1 | TRBJ2-7 | TRBV28 | .
CASSQGGQAGANVLTF | TGCGCCAGCAGCCAAGGGGGACAGGCTGGGGCCAACGTCCTGACTTTC | TRBD1 | TRBJ2-6 | TRBV4-1 | .
CASSRGTGNSYEQYF | TGCGCCAGCAGCCGGGGGACAGGGAACTCCTACGAGCAGTACTTC | TRBD1 | TRBJ2-7 | TRBV4-1 | .
CASSGLDWSYTF | TGTGCCAGCAGCGGATTGGACTGGAGCTACACCTTC | . | TRBJ1-2 | TRBV9 | .
CASSYSGTSGQETQYF | TGTGCCAGCAGTTACTCTGGGACTAGCGGGCAAGAGACCCAGTACTTC | TRBD2 | TRBJ2-5 | TRBV6-5 | .
CASSRRLVGDTQYF | TGCGCCAGCAGCCGACGGCTAGTGGGAGATACGCAGTATTTT | . | TRBJ2-3 | TRBV4-1 | .
CASSEGQGARNEQFF | TGTGCCAGCAGTGAAGGACAGGGGGCAAGGAATGAGCAGTTCTTC | TRBD1 | TRBJ2-1 | TRBV6-1 | few
CASSAGLGNGYTF | TGCGCCAGCAGCGCAGGGTTGGGAAATGGCTACACCTTC | . | TRBJ1-2 | TRBV5-1 | .
CASSHLLAGLSGANVLTF | TGTGCCAGCAGTCATCTTCTAGCGGGCCTCTCTGGGGCCAACGTCCTGACTTTC | TRBD2 | TRBJ2-6 | TRBV27 | .
CASSVEETQYF | TGTGCCAGCAGTGTTGAGGAGACCCAGTACTTC | . | TRBJ2-5 | TRBV2 | .
CASSEAGNTEAFF | TGTGCCAGCAGTGAAGCGGGGAACACTGAAGCTTTCTTT | . | TRBJ1-1 | TRBV6-4 | .
CASSFDRAEQPQHF | TGTGCCAGCAGTTTTGACAGGGCGGAACAGCCCCAGCATTTT | TRBD1 | TRBJ1-5 | TRBV28 | .
CASSGESGGFEAFF | TGTGCCAGCAGTGGGGAGTCGGGAGGGTTTGAAGCTTTCTTT | . | TRBJ1-1 | TRBV2 | .
CAISEPGQGTDTQYF | TGTGCCATCAGTGAGCCAGGACAGGGCACAGATACGCAGTATTTT | TRBD1 | TRBJ2-3 | TRBV10-3 | .
CASSLTGGNTEAFF | TGTGCCAGCAGCTTGACAGGGGGGAACACTGAAGCTTTCTTT | TRBD1 | TRBJ1-1 | TRBV5-6 | .
CASTLTGIGDTQYF | TGCGCCAGCACCCTTACCGGGATAGGAGATACGCAGTATTTT | . | TRBJ2-3 | TRBV5-1 | .
CASSATGSLVEQYF | TGTGCCAGTAGTGCCACAGGGAGTCTCGTCGAGCAGTACTTC | . | TRBJ2-7 | TRBV19 | .
CASSLAGASGYNEQFF | TGTGCCAGCAGCTTGGCTGGGGCTAGCGGCTACAATGAGCAGTTCTTC | TRBD2 | TRBJ2-1 | TRBV7-3 | .
CASSRDRFERSYF | TGTGCCAGCAGCCGCGACCGTTTCGAGAGGTCGTACTTC | . | TRBJ2-7 | TRBV6-5 | .